Listed here are 14 T cell receptor beta chains from one sample, sequenced in a study of early T cells in non-severe SARS-CoV-2 infection. TCRdb redid the calling of the 5' RACE reads with MiXCR, one entry per CDR3 protein. The sample records 70,000 to 95,000 distinct CDR3 sequences, about 15% being singletons. The sequenced sample consisted of whole blood. These receptors came from an adult who was a healthcare worker with PCR-confirmed SARS-CoV-2 infection or an uninfected control (not recorded which).

This clonotype was seen repeatedly, ten times or more. This chain uses TRBV6-2 or TRBV6-3 with TRBJ2-2; no clear D. This CDR3 has 16 residues. Trimming left V 6 bases short and J 0 bases short, with 14 bases between. Per the germline V gene, CDR1 is MNHEY and CDR2 is SVGEGT. This CDR3 reads CASSNSRFTNTGELFF. The CDR3 coding sequence is TGTGCCAGCAGCAACTCCCGATTCACGAACACCGGGGAGCTGTTTTTT.

This clonotype was found a few times. The rearrangement joins TRBV27 to TRBJ2-1; 7 nucleotides agree with TRBD1. The V and J ends lost 5 bases and 4 bases, in that order; junction bases with no gene match: 8. The CDR3 consists of 15 residues. Germline lookup yields CDR1 MNHEY and CDR2 SMNVEV (reference sequence). This CDR3 is CASSQQGTEYNEQFF. The CDR3 coding sequence is TGTGCCAGCAGTCAACAAGGGACAGAGTACAATGAGCAGTTCTTC.

This chain connects TRBV29-1 to TRBJ1-1; 7 nucleotides line up with TRBD1. V gave up 6 bases and J gave up 0 bases; unmatched junction bases: 4. Germline loops: CDR1 SQVTM, CDR2 ANQGSEA. The CDR3 is 13 amino acids. As DNA, the CDR3 is TGCAGCGTCCGGGACAGCGTGAACACTGAAGCTTTCTTT. Amino acids: CSVRDSVNTEAFF.

The chain uses TRBV7-2 and TRBJ2-3; 11 bases match TRBD2. The CDR3 loop spans 16 amino acids. Germline V lookup: CDR1 SGHTA, CDR2 FQGNSA. J was trimmed by 7 bases and V by 5 bases; bases with no gene match: 11. CDR3 DNA sequence: TGTGCCAGCAGCGTCCGGACTAGCGGGCCCCCAAATACGCAGTATTTT. It translates to CASSVRTSGPPNTQYF.

This clonotype was found a few times. This chain joins TRBV10-2 and TRBJ2-5, with D perhaps TRBD2 (6 bases). Between the trimmed V and J ends, which lost 2 bases and 2 bases, there was a span of 12 bases. The CDR3 length is 15 residues. Looked up from germline, CDR1 is WSHSY and CDR2 is SAAADI. The DNA for the CDR3 is TGCGCCAGCAGTGAGACAAGACTAGGACAAGAGACCCAGTACTTC. This gives the protein CASSETRLGQETQYF.

This clonotype was detected many times. This chain connects TRBV18 to TRBJ2-3; D call uncertain. Trimming cost V 4 bases and J 3 bases, with 8 bases left between them. This CDR3 spans 13 amino acids. Germline V gene data show CDR1 as KGHSH and CDR2 as LQKENI. In DNA, the CDR3 is TGTGCCAGCTCACGGTCTCGAACAGATACGCAGTATTTT. Its protein is CASSRSRTDTQYF. Full variable domain (outside the CDR3, taken from reference TRBV18 and TRBJ2-3): NAGVMQNPRHLVRRRGQEARLRCSPMKGHSHVYWYRQLPEEGLKFMVYLQKENIIDESGMPKERFSAEFPKEGPSILRIQQVVRGDSAAYFCASSRSRTDTQYFGPGTRLTVL.

The chain employs TRBV7-9 and TRBJ2-3; D uncertain. Germline V CDR1 and CDR2: SEHNR, FQNEAQ (reference sequence). Trimming stripped 5 bases from V and 0 bases from J, with 12 bases between. The CDR3 sequence is 15 residues long. CDR3 sequence: CASSPRGVSTDTQYF. Written as DNA, the CDR3 is TGTGCCAGCAGCCCACGTGGGGTTAGCACAGATACGCAGTATTTT.

This clonotype has a handful of counts. This chain connects TRBV14 to TRBJ2-1, with 7 positions matching TRBD1. Germline CDR1 SGHDN, CDR2 FVKESK. Trimming at V came to 0 bases and at J to 3 bases, leaving 11 bases not matched to a gene. This CDR3 has 18 amino acids. The CDR3 sequence is CASSQERFGPGGYNEQFF. CDR3 DNA sequence: TGTGCCAGCAGCCAAGAGAGGTTTGGCCCAGGGGGCTACAATGAGCAGTTCTTC.

The V call is TRBV10-3, the J call TRBJ2-2; D remains unclear. The V end lost 4 bases, the J end lost 0 bases, and 12 bases lay between the germline ends. Germline CDR1 reads ENHRY; CDR2 reads SYGVKD. The CDR3 runs to 16 residues. CDR3 in amino acids: CAISGLVLPNTGELFF. CDR3 in DNA: TGTGCCATCAGTGGACTTGTTCTTCCGAACACCGGGGAGCTGTTTTTT.

This clonotype was detected only a few times. The CDR3 loop is CAWSEGQGRLGNEKLFF. The CDR3 coding sequence is TGTGCCTGGAGCGAGGGACAGGGGAGGCTTGGGAATGAAAAACTGTTTTTT. V gene TRBV30 combines with J gene TRBJ1-4, with 10 bases that match TRBD1. Trimming cost V 3 bases and J 5 bases; bases outside gene matches: 12. The CDR3 sequence is 17 residues long. From germline, CDR1 is GTSNPN and CDR2 SVGIG (reference sequence).

This clonotype has more than one count but fewer than ten. The chain links TRBV4-2 to TRBJ2-5, with 10 bases matching TRBD2. This CDR3 spans 17 amino acids. Germline CDR1 reads LGHNA; CDR2 reads YNFKEQ. The V segment lost 0 bases and the J segment 1 base; nucleotides outside the gene matches: 5. The CDR3, as DNA: TGTGCCAGCAGCCAAGATGTCAGGACTAGCGGCCAAGAGACCCAGTACTTC. Its translation: CASSQDVRTSGQETQYF.

This clonotype has more than one count but fewer than ten. The rearrangement links TRBV5-4 to TRBJ2-5, with D possibly matching TRBD1 (6 bases). This CDR3 is 14 amino acids long. Trimming took 2 bases from V and 2 from J, leaving 10 bases between them. CDR1 SGHNT and CDR2 YYREEE come from the germline V gene (reference sequence). CDR3 DNA: TGTGCCAGCAGCTTCACCGGGACACAAGAGACCCAGTACTTC. This gives the protein CASSFTGTQETQYF.

The chain couples TRBV10-1 to TRBJ2-3; 8 bases line up with TRBD2. The CDR3 spans 18 residues. The germline CDR1 and CDR2 sequences are WNHNN and SYGVQD (reference sequence). The ends lost 6 bases at V and 2 bases at J; junction bases unmatched: 16. The CDR3 loop is CASRRTIGGGPTTDTQYF. The CDR3 bases are TGCGCCAGCAGAAGAACTATTGGCGGGGGGCCAACCACAGATACGCAGTATTTT.

This clonotype showed up many times. The rearrangement uses TRBV3-1 and TRBJ2-5; the D is unclear. V shed 2 bases and J shed 8 bases, with 6 bases lying between them. CDR1 LGHDT and CDR2 YNNKEL come from the germline V gene (reference sequence). This CDR3 comprises 11 residues. CDR3 in amino acids: CASSQIYTQYF. The CDR3 coding sequence is TGTGCCAGCAGCCAAATCTATACCCAGTACTTC.